Detailed here is one T cell receptor beta chain. The entry originates in a study of human T cells and chemical hapten exposure. V lost 0 bases, J lost 1 base, and 10 bases lay in between. Germline CDR1 reads SGDLS; CDR2 reads YYNGEE. The CDR3 length is 15 residues. The study's library attached unique molecular identifiers to single cDNA molecules. Each CDR3 protein gets one entry after TCRdb re-called the RACE reads with MiXCR. This table holds 90,000 to 110,000 distinct CDR3 sequences, 34% found once. Indicated time point: patch test 3, about 24 weeks after DPC sensitization. Treatment of the sample: therapeutic diphenylcyclopropenone sensitization with weekly scalp DPC.

Material: whole blood, obtained in connection with sensitization to the hapten diphenylcyclopropenone (DPC). This TCR came from a man in his forties with alopecia areata. Some clones in this sample may be carry-over from other donors' samples. This chain links TRBV9 with TRBJ2-5, with a tentative D call TRBD2 (6 bases). CDR3 coding DNA: TGTGCCAGCAGCGTAGCTGACGGGAGCCAAGAGACCCAGTACTTC. Translation: CASSVADGSQETQYF.